This TCR beta chain was recovered during a study of PD-1 blockade in classical Hodgkin lymphoma. Across the whole study: Nivolumab dosing for patients was 3 mg/kg, administered intravenously every 2 weeks. The study, taken as a whole, reports: Complete responders entered with baseline diversity on par with newly diagnosed patients, the results showed. By cycle point C4D1, TCR diversity had risen significantly in CD4+ cells (but not CD8+ cells). Prior therapy or disease activity may underlie the repertoire differences, whose causes remain undefined.

Generated by immunoSEQ multiplex PCR, the TCRdb table keeps only in-frame clones and is missing some. Of 25,000 to 30,000 clones listed, approximately 87% are singletons. As for this clone: Its antigen is not identified.

This CDR3 comprises 12 residues. Trimming cost V 4 bases and J 7 bases, with 10 bases left between them. CDR1 SGHTA and CDR2 FQGNSA come from the germline V gene. Following autologous stem cell transplantation, relapse occurred in every patient, and exposure to brentuximab vedotin varied. This chain connects TRBV7-2 to TRBJ1-2, with unresolved D. This sample comprised peripheral blood mononuclear cells (PBMCs), obtained before the second cycle of nivolumab. The source is a human donor with classical Hodgkin lymphoma. The DNA for the CDR3 is TGTGCCAGCAGCTCGTTCAGGAGTGGCTACACCTTC. Its translation is CASSSFRSGYTF. Filled out from reference TRBV7-2 and TRBJ1-2, the complete variable domain reads GAGVSQSPSNKVTEKGKDVELRCDPISGHTALYWYRQSLGQGLEFLIYFQGNSAPDKSGLPSDRFSAERTGGSVSTLTIQRTQQEDSAVYLCASSSFRSGYTFGSGTRLTVV.